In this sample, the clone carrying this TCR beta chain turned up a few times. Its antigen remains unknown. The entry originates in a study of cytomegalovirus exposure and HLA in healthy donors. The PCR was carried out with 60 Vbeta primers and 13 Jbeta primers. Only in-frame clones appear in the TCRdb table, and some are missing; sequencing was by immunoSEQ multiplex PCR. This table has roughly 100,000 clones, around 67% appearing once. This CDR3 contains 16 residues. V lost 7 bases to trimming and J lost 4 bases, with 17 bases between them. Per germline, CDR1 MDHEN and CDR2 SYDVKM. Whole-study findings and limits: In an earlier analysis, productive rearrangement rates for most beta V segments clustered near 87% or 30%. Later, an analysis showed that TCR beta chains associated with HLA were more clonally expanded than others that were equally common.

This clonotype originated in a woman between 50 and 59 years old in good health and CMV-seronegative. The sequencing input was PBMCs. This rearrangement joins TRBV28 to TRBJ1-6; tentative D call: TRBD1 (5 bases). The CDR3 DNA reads TGTGCCAGCACCCCTACCTCCCCAGGGTATAATTCACCCCTCCACTTT. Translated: CASTPTSPGYNSPLHF. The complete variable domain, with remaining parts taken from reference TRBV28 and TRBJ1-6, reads DVKVTQSSRYLVKRTGEKVFLECVQDMDHENMFWYRQDPGLGLRLIYFSYDVKMKEKGDIPEGYSVSREKKERFSLILESASTNQTSMYLCASTPTSPGYNSPLHFGNGTRLTVT.